This T cell receptor (beta chain) was sequenced in a study of blood T cells in healthy people across ages. The table lists this clonotype with many counts. From germline, CDR1 is GTSNPN and CDR2 SVGIG (reference sequence). The CDR3 covers 11 residues. V lost 1 base and J 6 bases, leaving 6 bases between the germline ends. The second PCR ran roughly 7 to 12 cycles with a sample-barcoded 5' primer and J-beta primers. One entry per CDR3 protein results from TCRdb running MiXCR on the 5' RACE reads. In the table there are about 1,800,000 distinct CDR3 sequences, about 30% of which are singletons. This chain links TRBV30 with TRBJ1-1, with D unresolved. The sequence came from a woman in her 30s in good health. Sequenced input: blood. CDR3 nucleotide sequence: TGTGCCTGGAGTGGGGCCCCTGAAGCTTTCTTT. Translation: CAWSGAPEAFF.